The sequence of this T cell receptor beta chain was determined in a study of cytomegalovirus exposure and HLA in healthy donors. The germline V and J ends were trimmed by 2 bases and 6 bases, with 10 bases remaining between them. This CDR3 is 13 amino acids long. CDR1 is MNHEY, CDR2 SVGAGI, per germline. Remarks on this clone: Its antigen remains unknown.

60 Vbeta and 13 Jbeta primers were used in PCR. Profiled with immunoSEQ multiplex PCR; TCRdb holds only in-frame clones, not every one. This table holds about 120,000 clones, 76% found once. Study-level results: Data from an earlier analysis indicated that most TCR beta V segments were productive either about 87% or about 30% of the time. Sequencing likely caused a cluster of highly shared sequence variants. Analysis was performed later, and it showed HLA-associated TCR beta chains to be more clonally expanded than equally common others.

The sample comprised PBMCs. This clonotype originated in a woman aged 40 to 49 in good health and CMV-seropositive. The V and J genes are TRBV6-5 and TRBJ1-2, with D maybe TRBD1 (5 bases). The chain's CDR3 is CASSYGRVNGYTF. In DNA, the CDR3 is TGTGCCAGCAGTTACGGCAGGGTCAATGGCTACACCTTC.